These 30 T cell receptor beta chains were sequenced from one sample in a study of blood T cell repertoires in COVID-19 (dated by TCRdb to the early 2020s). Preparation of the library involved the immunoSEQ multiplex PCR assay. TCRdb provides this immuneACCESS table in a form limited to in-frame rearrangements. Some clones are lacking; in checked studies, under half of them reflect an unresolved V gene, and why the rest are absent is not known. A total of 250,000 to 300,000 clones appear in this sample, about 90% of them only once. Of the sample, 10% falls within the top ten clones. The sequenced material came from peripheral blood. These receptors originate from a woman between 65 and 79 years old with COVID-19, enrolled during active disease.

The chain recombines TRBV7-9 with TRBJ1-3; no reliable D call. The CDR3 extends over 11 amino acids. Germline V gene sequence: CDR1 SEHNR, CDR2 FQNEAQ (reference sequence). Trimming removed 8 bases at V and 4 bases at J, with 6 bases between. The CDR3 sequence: CASSSGNTIYF. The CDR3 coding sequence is TGTGCCAGCTCCTCCGGAAACACCATATATTTT.

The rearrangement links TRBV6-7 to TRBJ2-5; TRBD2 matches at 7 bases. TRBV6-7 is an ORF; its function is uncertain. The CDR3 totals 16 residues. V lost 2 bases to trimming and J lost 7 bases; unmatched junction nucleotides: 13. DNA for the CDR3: TGTGCCAGCAGTTACCGGACTAGGGAGGGATCTCGGACCCAGTACTTC. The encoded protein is CASSYRTREGSRTQYF.

The DNA for the CDR3 is TGCGCCAGCAGCCAAGATCATTACAGGGGATCTGAAAAACTGTTTTTT. It encodes CASSQDHYRGSEKLFF. This chain joins TRBV4-1 and TRBJ1-4; 7 nucleotides line up with TRBD1. V dropped 0 bases and J dropped 7; count of bases not matched to a gene: 8. The CDR3 consists of 16 residues. CDR1 and CDR2 from the germline V gene are MGHRA and YSYEKL.

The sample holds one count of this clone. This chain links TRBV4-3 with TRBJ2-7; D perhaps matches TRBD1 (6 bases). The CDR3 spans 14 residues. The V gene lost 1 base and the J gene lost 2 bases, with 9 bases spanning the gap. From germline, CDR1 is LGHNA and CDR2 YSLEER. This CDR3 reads CASSQGGGTYEQYF. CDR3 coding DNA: TGCGCCAGCAGCCAAGGTGGGGGCACCTACGAGCAGTACTTC.

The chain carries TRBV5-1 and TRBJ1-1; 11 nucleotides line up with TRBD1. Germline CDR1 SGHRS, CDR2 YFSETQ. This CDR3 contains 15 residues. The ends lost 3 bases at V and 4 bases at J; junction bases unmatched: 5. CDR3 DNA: TGCGCCAGCAGCTCCTTGGGGACAGGGGGCACTGAAGCTTTCTTT. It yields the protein CASSSLGTGGTEAFF.

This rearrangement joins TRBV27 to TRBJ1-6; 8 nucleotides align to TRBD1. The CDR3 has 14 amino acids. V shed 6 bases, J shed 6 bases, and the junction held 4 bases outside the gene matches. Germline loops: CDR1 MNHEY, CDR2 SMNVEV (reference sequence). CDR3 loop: CASSLGQVNSPLHF. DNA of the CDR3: TGTGCCAGCAGCCTGGGACAGGTTAATTCACCCCTCCACTTT.

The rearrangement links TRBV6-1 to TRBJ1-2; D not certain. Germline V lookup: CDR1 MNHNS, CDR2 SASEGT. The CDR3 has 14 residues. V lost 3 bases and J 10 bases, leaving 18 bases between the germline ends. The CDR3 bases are TGTGCCAGCAGTGATGCAAGCGAGGGCAAGGACTACACCTTC. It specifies CASSDASEGKDYTF.

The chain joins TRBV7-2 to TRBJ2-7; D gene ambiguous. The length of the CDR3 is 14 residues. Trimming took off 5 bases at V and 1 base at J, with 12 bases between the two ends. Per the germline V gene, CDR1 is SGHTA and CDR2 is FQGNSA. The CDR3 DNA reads TGTGCCAGCAGCCCCCAAACACCATCCTACGAGCAGTACTTC. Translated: CASSPQTPSYEQYF.

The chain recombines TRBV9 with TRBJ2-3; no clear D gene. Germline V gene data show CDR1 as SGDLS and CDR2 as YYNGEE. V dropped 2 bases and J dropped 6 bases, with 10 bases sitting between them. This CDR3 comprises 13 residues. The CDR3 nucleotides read TGTGCCAGCAGCGTTGCACCCCGGGATACGCAGTATTTT. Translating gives CASSVAPRDTQYF.

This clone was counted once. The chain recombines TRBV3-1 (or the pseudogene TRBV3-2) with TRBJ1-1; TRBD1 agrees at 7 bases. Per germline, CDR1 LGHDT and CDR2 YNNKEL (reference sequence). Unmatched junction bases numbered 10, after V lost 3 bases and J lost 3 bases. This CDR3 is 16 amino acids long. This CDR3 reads CASSHSRTGGDTEAFF. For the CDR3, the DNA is TGTGCCAGCAGCCATTCCCGGACAGGAGGGGACACTGAAGCTTTCTTT.

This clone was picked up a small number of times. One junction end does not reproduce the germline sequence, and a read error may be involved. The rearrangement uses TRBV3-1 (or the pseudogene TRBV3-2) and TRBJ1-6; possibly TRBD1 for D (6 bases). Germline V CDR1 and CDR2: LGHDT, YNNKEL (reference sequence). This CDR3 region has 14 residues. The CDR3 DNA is TGTGCCAGCACCCAAGGACAGTGGAATTCACCCCTCCACTTT. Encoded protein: CASTQGQWNSPLHF.

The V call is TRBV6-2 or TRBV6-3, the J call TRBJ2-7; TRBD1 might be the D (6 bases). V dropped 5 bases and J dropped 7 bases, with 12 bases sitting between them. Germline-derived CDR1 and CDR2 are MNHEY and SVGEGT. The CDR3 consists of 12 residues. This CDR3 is CASSQQGIEQYF. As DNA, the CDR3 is TGTGCCAGCAGTCAACAGGGTATTGAGCAGTACTTC.

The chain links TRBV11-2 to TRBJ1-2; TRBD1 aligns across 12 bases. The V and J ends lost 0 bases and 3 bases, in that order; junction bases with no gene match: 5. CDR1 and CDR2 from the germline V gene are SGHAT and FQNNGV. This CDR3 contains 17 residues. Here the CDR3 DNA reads TGTGCCAGCAGCTTAGAAGGGACAGGGGGCGCATACTATGGCTACACCTTC. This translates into CASSLEGTGGAYYGYTF.

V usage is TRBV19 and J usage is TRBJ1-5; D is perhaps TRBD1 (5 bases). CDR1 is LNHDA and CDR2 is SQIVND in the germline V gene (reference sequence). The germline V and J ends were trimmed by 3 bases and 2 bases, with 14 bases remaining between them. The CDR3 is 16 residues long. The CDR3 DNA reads TGTGCCAGTAGTATCGGCAGGGCTAAGGGCAATCAGCCCCAGCATTTT. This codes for CASSIGRAKGNQPQHF.

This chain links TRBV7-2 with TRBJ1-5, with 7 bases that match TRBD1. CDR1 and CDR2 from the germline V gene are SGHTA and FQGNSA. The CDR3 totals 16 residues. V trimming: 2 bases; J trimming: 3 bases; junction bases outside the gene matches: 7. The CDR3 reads CASSLWARGNNQPQHF. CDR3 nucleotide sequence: TGTGCCAGCAGCTTATGGGCCAGGGGGAACAATCAGCCCCAGCATTTT. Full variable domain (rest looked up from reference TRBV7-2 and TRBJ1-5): GAGVSQSPSNKVTEKGKDVELRCDPISGHTALYWYRQSLGQGLEFLIYFQGNSAPDKSGLPSDRFSAERTGGSVSTLTIQRTQQEDSAVYLCASSLWARGNNQPQHFGDGTRLSIL.

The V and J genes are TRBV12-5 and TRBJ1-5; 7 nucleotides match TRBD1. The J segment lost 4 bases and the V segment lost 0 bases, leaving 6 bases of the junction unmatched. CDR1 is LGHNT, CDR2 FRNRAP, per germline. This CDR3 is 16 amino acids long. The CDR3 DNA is TGTGCTAGTGGTTTGGTAATCGGGACAGAAAATCAGCCCCAGCATTTT. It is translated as CASGLVIGTENQPQHF.

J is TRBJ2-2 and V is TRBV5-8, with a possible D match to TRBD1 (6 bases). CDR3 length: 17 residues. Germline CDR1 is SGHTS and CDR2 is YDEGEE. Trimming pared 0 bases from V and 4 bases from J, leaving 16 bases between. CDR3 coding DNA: TGTGCCAGCAGCTTGGGCGTCAGGGGTGCAACCACCGGGGAGCTGTTTTTT. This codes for CASSLGVRGATTGELFF.

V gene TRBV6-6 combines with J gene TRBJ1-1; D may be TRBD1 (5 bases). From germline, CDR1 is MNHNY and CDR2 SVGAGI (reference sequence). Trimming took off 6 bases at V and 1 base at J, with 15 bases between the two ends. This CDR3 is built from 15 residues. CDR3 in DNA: TGTGCCAGCAGGGAGGGCAGGGTCTCGAACACTGAAGCTTTCTTT. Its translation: CASREGRVSNTEAFF.

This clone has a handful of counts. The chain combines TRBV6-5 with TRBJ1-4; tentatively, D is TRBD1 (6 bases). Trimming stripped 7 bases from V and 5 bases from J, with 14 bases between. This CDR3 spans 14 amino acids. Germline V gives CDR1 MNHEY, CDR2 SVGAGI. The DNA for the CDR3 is TGTGCCAGCAACTCAGGGGCTATCAATGAAAAACTGTTTTTT. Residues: CASNSGAINEKLFF.

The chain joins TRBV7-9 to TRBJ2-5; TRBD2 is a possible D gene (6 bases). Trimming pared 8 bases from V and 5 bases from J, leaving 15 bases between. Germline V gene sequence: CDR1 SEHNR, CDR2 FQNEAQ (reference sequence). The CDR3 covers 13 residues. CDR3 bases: TGTGCCAGCGGCCGCACGGGGGAGGAGACCCAGTACTTC. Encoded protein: CASGRTGEETQYF.

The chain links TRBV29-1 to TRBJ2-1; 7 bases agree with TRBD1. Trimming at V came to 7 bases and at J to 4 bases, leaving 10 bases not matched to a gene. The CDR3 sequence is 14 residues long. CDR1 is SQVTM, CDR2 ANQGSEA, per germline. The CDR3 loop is CSATQRQGYNEQFF. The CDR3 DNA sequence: TGCAGCGCCACACAACGACAGGGTTACAATGAGCAGTTCTTC.

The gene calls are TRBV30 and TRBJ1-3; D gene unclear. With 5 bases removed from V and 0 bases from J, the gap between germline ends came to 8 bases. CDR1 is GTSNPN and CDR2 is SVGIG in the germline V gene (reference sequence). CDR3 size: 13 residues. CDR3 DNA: TGTGCCTGGGATGCCAGCTCTGGAAACACCATATATTTT. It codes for CAWDASSGNTIYF.

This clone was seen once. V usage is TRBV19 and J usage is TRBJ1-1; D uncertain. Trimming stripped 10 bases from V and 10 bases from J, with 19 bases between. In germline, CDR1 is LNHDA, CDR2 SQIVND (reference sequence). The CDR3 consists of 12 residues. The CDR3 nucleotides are TGTGCCACTAGAATGAAGGGAGGTATAGCTTTCTTT. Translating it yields CATRMKGGIAFF.

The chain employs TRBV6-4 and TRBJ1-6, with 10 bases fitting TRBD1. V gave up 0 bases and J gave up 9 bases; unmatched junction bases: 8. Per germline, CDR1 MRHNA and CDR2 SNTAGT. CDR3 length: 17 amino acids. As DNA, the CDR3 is TGTGCCAGCAGTGACTCGAGGGGACAGGGGTCTGGTTCACCCCTCCACTTT. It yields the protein CASSDSRGQGSGSPLHF.

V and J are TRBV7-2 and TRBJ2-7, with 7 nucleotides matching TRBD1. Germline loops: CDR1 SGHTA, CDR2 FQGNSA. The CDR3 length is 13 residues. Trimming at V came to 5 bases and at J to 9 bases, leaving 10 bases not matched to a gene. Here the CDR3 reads CASSPDRAQRQYF. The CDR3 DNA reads TGTGCCAGCAGCCCCGACAGGGCGCAGCGGCAGTACTTC.

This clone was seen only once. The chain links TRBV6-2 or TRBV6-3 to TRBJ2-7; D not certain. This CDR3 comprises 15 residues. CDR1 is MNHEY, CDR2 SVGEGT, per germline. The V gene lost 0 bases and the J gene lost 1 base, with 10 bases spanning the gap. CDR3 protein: CASSYSRSQSYEQYF. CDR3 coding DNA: TGTGCCAGCAGTTACTCGAGGTCCCAATCCTACGAGCAGTACTTC.

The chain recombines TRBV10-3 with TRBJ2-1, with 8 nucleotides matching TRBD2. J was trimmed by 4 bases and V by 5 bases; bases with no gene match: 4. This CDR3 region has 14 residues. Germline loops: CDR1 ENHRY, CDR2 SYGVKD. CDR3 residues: CAISSREGYNEQFF. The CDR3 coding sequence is TGTGCCATCAGTAGCCGGGAGGGTTACAATGAGCAGTTCTTC.

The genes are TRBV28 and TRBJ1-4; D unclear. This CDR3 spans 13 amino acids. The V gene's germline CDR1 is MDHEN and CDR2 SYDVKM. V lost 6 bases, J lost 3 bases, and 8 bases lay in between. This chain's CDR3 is CASSPGANEKLFF. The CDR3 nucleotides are TGTGCCAGCAGCCCGGGAGCTAATGAAAAACTGTTTTTT. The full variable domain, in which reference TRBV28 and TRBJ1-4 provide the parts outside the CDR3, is DVKVTQSSRYLVKRTGEKVFLECVQDMDHENMFWYRQDPGLGLRLIYFSYDVKMKEKGDIPEGYSVSREKKERFSLILESASTNQTSMYLCASSPGANEKLFFGSGTQLSVL.

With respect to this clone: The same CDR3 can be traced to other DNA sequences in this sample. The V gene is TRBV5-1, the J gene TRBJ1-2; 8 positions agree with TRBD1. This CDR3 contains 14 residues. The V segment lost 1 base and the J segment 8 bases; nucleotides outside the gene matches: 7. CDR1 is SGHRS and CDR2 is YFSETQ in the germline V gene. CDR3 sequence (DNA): TGCGCCAGCAGCTTGCGTCCAGGGGGCTACGGCTACACCTTC. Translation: CASSLRPGGYGYTF. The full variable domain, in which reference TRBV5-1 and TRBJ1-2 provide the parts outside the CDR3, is KAGVTQTPRYLIKTRGQQVTLSCSPISGHRSVSWYQQTPGQGLQFLFEYFSETQRNKGNFPGRFSGRQFSNSRSEMNVSTLELGDSALYLCASSLRPGGYGYTFGSGTRLTVV.

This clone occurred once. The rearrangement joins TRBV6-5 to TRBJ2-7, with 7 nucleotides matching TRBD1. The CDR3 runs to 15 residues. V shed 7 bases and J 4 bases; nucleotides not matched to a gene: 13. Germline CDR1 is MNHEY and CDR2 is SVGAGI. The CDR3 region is CASKMTGTVLYEQYF. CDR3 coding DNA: TGTGCCAGCAAGATGACCGGGACAGTCCTTTACGAGCAGTACTTC.